This is a list of T cell receptor beta chains from one sample in a study of blood T cell repertoires in COVID-19. Profiling relied on immunoSEQ multiplex PCR, and the TCRdb table lists in-frame clones only, not all of them. Of approximately 8,800 clones listed, approximately 88% are singletons. Input material: peripheral blood. These receptors were collected from a human donor with active COVID-19. The donor label of this sample is uncertain. Each CDR3 is given with its conserved first and last residue. The D gene is left open where the match is weak.

J gene | V gene | D gene | CDR3 protein
TRBJ2-7 | TRBV7-2 | TRBD2 | CASSQGLAGTYEQYF
TRBJ2-3 | TRBV30 | - | CAWNGGRGADTQYF
TRBJ1-2 | TRBV25-1 | - | CASMGRGLSAGYTF
TRBJ2-3 | TRBV6-1 | TRBD2 | CASSELAGFTDTQYF
TRBJ2-5 | TRBV9 | TRBD2 | CASSPGTSGKETQYF
TRBJ2-5 | TRBV18 | - | CASSRGLEETQYF
TRBJ2-1 | TRBV2 | TRBD2 | CASRPLAGDFNEQFF
TRBJ2-7 | TRBV3-1/TRBV3-2 | - | CASSQYRRASYEQYF
TRBJ1-6 | TRBV27 | - | CASSAYAGGNSPLHF
TRBJ2-7 | TRBV11-3 | - | CASSSPVRAHEQYF
TRBJ2-1 | TRBV30 | TRBD1 | CAWTAGNRGSDIFF
TRBJ2-5 | TRBV28 | TRBD2 | CASSASGRTGETQYF
TRBJ2-3 | TRBV9 | TRBD2 | CASSSMGGLWQYF
TRBJ1-4 | TRBV4-3 | TRBD1 | CASSQERAQGQKLFF
TRBJ2-2 | TRBV5-1 | TRBD2 | CASRLTSETGELFF
TRBJ1-2 | TRBV7-9 | - | CASSLAHRGNYGYTF
TRBJ2-7 | TRBV4-1 | - | CASSLSGGDYEQYF
TRBJ2-5 | TRBV19 | - | CASSIMAGVGGETQYF
TRBJ1-2 | TRBV7-9 | - | CASSQTSGVGPPGYTF
TRBJ2-5 | TRBV7-8 | - | CASSIRGLKMETQYF
TRBJ2-1 | TRBV10-1 | TRBD2 | CASSEPLGLAAHNEQFF
TRBJ2-2 | TRBV14 | - | CASSHTHTGELFF
TRBJ2-7 | TRBV10-3 | - | CAISPGQSYEQYF
TRBJ2-7 | TRBV27 | TRBD1 | CASSQTGWSYEQYF
TRBJ2-7 | TRBV4-2 | TRBD2 | CASSQASGGSYEQYF
TRBJ2-7 | TRBV5-4 | - | CASSPETGFTTYEQYF
TRBJ2-5 | TRBV6-6 | - | CASSGKSETQYF
TRBJ2-3 | TRBV4-1 | TRBD2 | CASSQVLTKAGSDTQYF
TRBJ1-2 | TRBV10-3 | - | CAISDMEDYGYTF
TRBJ2-1 | TRBV24-1 | - | CATSDLLYEQFF
TRBJ2-3 | TRBV7-2 | - | CASSSTLSYTDTQYF
TRBJ2-2 | TRBV29-1 | - | CSVVRLGLDQTGELFF
TRBJ1-6 | TRBV19 | TRBD1 | CASSQGGGNSPLHF
TRBJ2-1 | TRBV5-5 | TRBD2 | CASSLDAGAYNEQFF
TRBJ2-1 | TRBV5-8 | TRBD2 | CASSLLAGVSYNEQFF
TRBJ1-1 | TRBV7-2 | - | CASSLSENTEAFF
TRBJ2-7 | TRBV5-4 | TRBD1 | CASSPGTGGYEQYF
TRBJ1-1 | TRBV5-1 | - | CASSRDSSNTEAFF
TRBJ1-5 | TRBV6-5 | TRBD1 | CASRDRGLWGQPQHF
TRBJ1-2 | TRBV11-2 | TRBD1 | CASSRTSRDRDDGYTF
TRBJ1-1 | TRBV5-6 | - | CASGEDKMNTEAFF
TRBJ1-5 | TRBV18 | - | CASSRGSGGNQPQHF
TRBJ2-1 | TRBV21-1 | - | CASSKDAAGLHNEQFF
TRBJ1-4 | TRBV19 | - | CASSMGRTNEKLFF
TRBJ1-3 | TRBV2 | TRBD1 | CASSGGQGIPGNTIYF
TRBJ1-2 | TRBV6-2/TRBV6-3 | - | CASSPNGELYGYTF
TRBJ2-1 | TRBV2 | - | CASSYPTDNEQFF
TRBJ2-6 | TRBV9 | - | CASSVAPINSGANVLTF
TRBJ2-3 | TRBV10-1 | TRBD2 | CASSASGSTTDTQYF
TRBJ2-3 | TRBV13 | - | CASRTSGVGDTQYF
TRBJ2-1 | TRBV28 | TRBD2 | CASSLREGIRNEQFF
TRBJ1-1 | TRBV19 | - | CASRRGPHLNTEAFF
TRBJ2-5 | TRBV7-9 | - | CASSLPTKETQYF
TRBJ1-5 | TRBV6-2/TRBV6-3 | - | CASSLIRGNQPQHF
TRBJ2-7 | TRBV6-5 | - | CASSYSSSGYYEQYF